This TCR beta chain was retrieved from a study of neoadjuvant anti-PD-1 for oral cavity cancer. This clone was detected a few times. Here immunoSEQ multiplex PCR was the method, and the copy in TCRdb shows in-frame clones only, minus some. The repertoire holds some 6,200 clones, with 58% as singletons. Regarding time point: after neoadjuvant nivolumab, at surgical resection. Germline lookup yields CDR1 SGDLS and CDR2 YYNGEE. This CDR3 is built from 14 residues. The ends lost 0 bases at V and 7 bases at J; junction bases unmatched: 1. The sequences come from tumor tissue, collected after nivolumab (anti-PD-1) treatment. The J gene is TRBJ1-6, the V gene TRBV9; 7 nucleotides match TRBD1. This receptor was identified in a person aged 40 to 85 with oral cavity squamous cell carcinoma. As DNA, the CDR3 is TGTGCCAGCAGCGTAGACAGGGGAAATTCACCCCTCCACTTT. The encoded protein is CASSVDRGNSPLHF.